This TCR beta chain was identified during a study of cytomegalovirus exposure and HLA in healthy donors. Turning to the study itself: Earlier, fewer than 130 million unique TCR beta sequences were recovered from roughly 170 million T cells by an analysis.

General study findings and limits: In a later analysis, compared with equally common non-associated chains, HLA-associated beta chains were more expanded. Cytomegalovirus status was reportedly diagnosed by the classifier with high sensitivity and specificity.

Germline CDR1 is SGHDN and CDR2 is FVKESK. This CDR3 is 16 amino acids long. Losses at the gene ends were 1 base for V and 7 bases for J; bases not matched to a gene: 11. Comments on this clone: Its antigen is as yet unknown.

Both 60 Vbeta primers and 13 Jbeta primers went into the PCR. Only in-frame clones appear in the TCRdb table, and some are missing; sequencing was by immunoSEQ multiplex PCR. This table holds roughly 250,000 clones, about four fifths found once. The gene calls are TRBV14 and TRBJ2-7; the match to TRBD2 covers 9 bases. This TCR was sampled from a girl aged 2 to 10 in good health and CMV-seronegative. The sample comprised PBMCs. CDR3: CASSQGAGGRAGEQYF. In DNA form, the CDR3 reads TGTGCCAGCAGCCAAGGTGCGGGCGGGAGGGCCGGAGAGCAGTACTTC.